Only one count was recorded for the clone carrying this TCR beta chain. Antigen specificity is unknown. Possible read error: a much larger clone is one base away. The V and J ends lost 6 bases and 6 bases, in that order; junction bases with no gene match: 10. Germline V gives CDR1 LNHNV, CDR2 YYDKDF (reference sequence). This CDR3 has 15 residues. Unique molecular identifiers were used to barcode this TCRbeta library. A single record per CDR3 protein comes from TCRdb applying MiXCR to the PCR reads. This sample has hundreds of thousands of distinct CDR3 sequences, with less than 15% found just once. The data originate from a study of T-cell reconstitution after alpha-beta-depleted transplantation in children. Study-level points and caveats: At around two months after transplant, the alpha-beta T cells were reportedly derived from several hundred expanded clones that came from non-depleted graft cells.

The source material was PBMCs, sampled before TCRalphabeta/CD19-depleted stem cell transplant. The rearrangement uses TRBV15 and TRBJ2-1, with 8 bases lining up with TRBD2. The sequence came from a girl aged 2 to 9 with congenital amegakaryocytic thrombocytopenia, due to receive a stem cell transplant. The CDR3 protein is CATRTLAGTTNEQFF. CDR3 bases: TGTGCCACCAGGACTCTAGCGGGTACCACCAATGAGCAGTTCTTC.